This TCR beta chain was recovered during a study of OX40 agonist ivuxolimab in advanced cancers. Trimming took 2 bases from V and 3 from J; bases not matched to a gene: 6. The CDR3 has 16 amino acids. CDR1 and CDR2 (germline): MNHEY, SVGAGI. The data were produced by immunoSEQ multiplex PCR, yet TCRdb's version contains in-frame clones alone and is incomplete. The table shows about 28,000 clones, with around 87% occurring only once. This chain connects TRBV6-5 to TRBJ2-2; 7 bases fit TRBD2. This sample comprised CD4+ or CD8+ T cells sorted from blood, obtained in a trial of the OX40 agonist ivuxolimab. The clonotype was recovered from an adult with an advanced solid tumor such as melanoma, head and neck, liver or kidney cancer. The CDR3 DNA reads as TGTGCCAGCAGTTACCTAAGGGCGGGGGACACCGGGGAGCTGTTTTTT. This gives the protein CASSYLRAGDTGELFF.